The 26 T cell receptor beta chains given below trace back to one sample, sequenced in a study of shared clonotypes between healthy human individuals. Clones were read by immunoSEQ multiplex PCR, and TCRdb kept only the in-frame ones, dropping some. The table has about 2 million clones, 95% seen once. The specimen was naive CD4+ T cells sorted from blood. Subset: CD45RA+ positively selected. These TCRs come from a man aged 18 to 29 in good health.

In this sample, this clone turned up once. One end of the junction does not line up with germline, which may come from a read error. The CDR3 here is CASSIGDKPGVF. DNA for the CDR3: TGTGCCAGTAGTATTGGGGACAAACCAGGGGTCTTC. The chain has TRBV19 and TRBJ2-1; D is possibly TRBD1 (6 bases). In germline, CDR1 is LNHDA, CDR2 SQIVND (reference sequence). This CDR3 is 12 amino acids long.

The sample holds one count of this clone. CDR3 protein: CASSQPGVPWGGYTF. The CDR3 bases are TGTGCCAGCAGCCAACCGGGGGTGCCCTGGGGTGGCTACACCTTC. The rearrangement links TRBV11-2 to TRBJ1-2; D may be TRBD1 (5 bases). Trimming shortened V by 5 bases and J by 7 bases, and 20 bases separated the two germline ends. Germline CDR1 is SGHAT and CDR2 is FQNNGV. The CDR3 is 15 amino acids.

This chain connects TRBV5-1 to TRBJ1-6, with a tentative D call TRBD1 (6 bases). The CDR3 is made up of 14 amino acids. The germline V gene has CDR1 SGHRS and CDR2 YFSETQ. V was shortened by 4 bases and J by 8 bases, with 13 bases between the two germline ends. The CDR3 sequence is CASSRDRGDSPLHF. CDR3 nucleotides: TGCGCCAGCAGCCGGGATAGGGGGGATTCACCCCTCCACTTT.

V gene TRBV4-3 combines with J gene TRBJ1-5; D is unclear. The CDR3 contains 15 residues. Germline CDR1 LGHNA, CDR2 YSLEER. V was cut by 0 bases and J by 2 bases, with 8 bases left in between. Here the CDR3 reads CASSQERQGNQPQHF. In DNA form, the CDR3 reads TGCGCCAGCAGCCAAGAGCGGCAGGGCAATCAGCCCCAGCATTTT.

This CDR3 is CASRLDSSSYNEQFF. The CDR3, as DNA: TGTGCCAGCAGATTGGACAGTTCATCCTACAATGAGCAGTTCTTC. The rearrangement joins TRBV6-1 to TRBJ2-1; tentative D call: TRBD1 (6 bases). The CDR3 spans 15 residues. Germline V lookup: CDR1 MNHNS, CDR2 SASEGT. Trimming shortened V by 6 bases and J by 1 base, and 13 bases separated the two germline ends.

This rearrangement joins TRBV5-1 to TRBJ2-5; 11 bases are shared with TRBD1. This CDR3 region has 15 residues. CDR1 SGHRS and CDR2 YFSETQ come from the germline V gene. J gave up 11 bases and V 5 bases, and 14 bases lay outside the gene matches. The CDR3 DNA reads TGCGCCAGCAGTTCGGAGGGGACAGGGGGAACGCGTCAGTACTTC. Translating it yields CASSSEGTGGTRQYF.

A word on this clone: This clone may be a read error of a much larger clone one base away. Other DNA sequences in the sample encode the same CDR3. The chain couples TRBV7-2 to TRBJ2-6; no clear D. V lost 6 bases to trimming and J lost 0 bases, with 3 bases between them. The CDR3 totals 13 residues. Germline CDR1 reads SGHTA; CDR2 reads FQGNSA. The CDR3 DNA is TGTGCCAGCAGGGACTCTGGGGCCAACGTCCTGACTTTC. Its protein product is CASRDSGANVLTF.

On this clone: In the same sample, other DNA sequences code for this CDR3. V is TRBV20-1 and J is TRBJ2-7; no firm D call. CDR1 is DFQATT, CDR2 SNEGSKA, per germline (reference sequence). This CDR3 region has 11 residues. Trimming took off 6 bases at V and 1 base at J, with 7 bases between the two ends. The CDR3 loop is CSAAGSYEQYF. The CDR3 bases are TGCAGTGCAGCAGGTTCCTACGAGCAGTACTTC.

This sequence joins TRBV5-1 and TRBJ2-5; the match to TRBD2 covers 9 bases. CDR3 size: 15 residues. Germline CDR1 and CDR2: SGHRS and YFSETQ. The trim removed 0 bases at V and 5 bases at J, leaving 5 bases unmatched. The CDR3 bases are TGCGCCAGCAGCTTGGATGTAGCGGGGGCGGAGACCCAGTACTTC. Its protein is CASSLDVAGAETQYF. Using reference TRBV5-1 and TRBJ2-5 for the parts outside the CDR3, the full variable domain is KAGVTQTPRYLIKTRGQQVTLSCSPISGHRSVSWYQQTPGQGLQFLFEYFSETQRNKGNFPGRFSGRQFSNSRSEMNVSTLELGDSALYLCASSLDVAGAETQYFGPGTRLLVL.

The rearrangement uses TRBV6-1 and TRBJ1-5, with TRBD1 as a possible D gene (5 bases). The V gene lost 2 bases and the J gene lost 3 bases, with 11 bases spanning the gap. This CDR3 contains 15 residues. Germline CDR1 and CDR2: MNHNS and SASEGT. CDR3 bases: TGTGCCAGCAGTGAACAGACAGCATACAATCAGCCCCAGCATTTT. Encoded protein: CASSEQTAYNQPQHF.

The chain couples TRBV27 to TRBJ1-2; 8 nucleotides agree with TRBD1. The J segment lost 4 bases and the V segment lost 8 bases, leaving 12 bases of the junction unmatched. The CDR3 is 15 residues long. Germline V CDR1 and CDR2: MNHEY, SMNVEV (reference sequence). The CDR3 nucleotides are TGTGCCAGCGGCCTTAACCAGGGGGCTGTCTATGGCTACACCTTC. As protein: CASGLNQGAVYGYTF.

The chain couples TRBV23-1 to TRBJ1-5; D gene ambiguous. Being an ORF, TRBV23-1 has a function that is uncertain. This CDR3 has 14 amino acids. The ends were cut back, 10 bases at V and 1 base at J, with 14 bases in the middle. The CDR3 DNA is TGCGCCACCCCCAGAAGGGAGAGCAATCAGCCCCAGCATTTT. It specifies CATPRRESNQPQHF.

For this clone: The sample has other DNA sequences that encode this CDR3 too. The chain joins TRBV18 to TRBJ2-7; 7 bases match TRBD1. Germline V gene data show CDR1 as KGHSH and CDR2 as LQKENI. The V gene end was trimmed by 6 bases and the J gene end by 3 bases; junction bases not matched to a gene: 8. This CDR3 contains 14 residues. CDR3: CASSPPGQSYEQYF. The CDR3 coding sequence is TGTGCCAGCTCCCCTCCGGGACAGAGCTACGAGCAGTACTTC.

In its sample, this clone was seen once. The same CDR3 also results from other DNA sequences found in this sample. This sequence joins TRBV7-2 and TRBJ2-1, with D hard to call. This CDR3 is built from 13 residues. CDR1 SGHTA and CDR2 FQGNSA come from the germline V gene. V dropped 1 base and J dropped 10 bases, with 11 bases sitting between them. The CDR3 spells CASSLGGGLEQFF. CDR3 DNA: TGTGCCAGCAGCTTAGGAGGCGGCTTGGAGCAGTTCTTC.

This clone is a singleton in its sample. The chain recombines TRBV5-8 with TRBJ2-2, with D unresolved. The germline gives CDR1 SGHTS, CDR2 YDEGEE. The length of the CDR3 is 14 residues. With 6 bases removed from V and 2 bases from J, the gap between germline ends came to 11 bases. The CDR3 spells CASIRPVNTGELFF. In nucleotides, the CDR3 is TGTGCCAGCATACGGCCGGTTAACACCGGGGAGCTGTTTTTT.

The CDR3 bases are TGTGCCAGCAGTGCGACTAGTCTGTGGACAGATACGCAGTATTTT. It specifies CASSATSLWTDTQYF. The chain recombines TRBV6-1 with TRBJ2-3; possibly TRBD2 for D (6 bases). This CDR3 has 15 residues. The ends were cut back, 4 bases at V and 3 bases at J, with 14 bases in the middle. Per germline, CDR1 MNHNS and CDR2 SASEGT.

With respect to this clone: The sample carries other DNA sequences with the same CDR3. The V and J genes are TRBV6-6 and TRBJ1-5, with 9 bases that match TRBD1. The CDR3 is 14 residues long. The J segment lost 4 bases and the V segment lost 6 bases, leaving 4 bases of the junction unmatched. Germline values: CDR1 MNHNY, CDR2 SVGAGI (reference sequence). The CDR3 DNA is TGTGCCAGCAGCCCGGGACAGGGAAATCAGCCCCAGCATTTT. Its protein product is CASSPGQGNQPQHF.

The chain is built from TRBV5-6 and TRBJ1-1; D is unclear. The CDR3 sequence is 14 residues long. The ends were cut back, 0 bases at V and 5 bases at J, with 11 bases in the middle. Looked up from germline, CDR1 is SGHDT and CDR2 is YYEEEE. In nucleotides, the CDR3 is TGTGCCAGCAGCTTGGTGGGTAGTGGGACTGAAGCTTTCTTT. Its protein is CASSLVGSGTEAFF.

This chain links TRBV6-1 with TRBJ1-5; D perhaps matches TRBD1 (5 bases). This CDR3 has 13 amino acids. Germline V CDR1 and CDR2: MNHNS, SASEGT. The V and J ends lost 7 bases and 7 bases respectively, with 14 bases between them. The chain's CDR3 is CASILTQGQPQHF. Here the CDR3 DNA reads TGTGCCAGCATTCTTACTCAGGGACAGCCCCAGCATTTT.

The chain combines TRBV30 with TRBJ1-5, with D possibly matching TRBD1 (5 bases). CDR1 and CDR2 (germline): GTSNPN, SVGIG (reference sequence). The CDR3 sequence is 13 residues long. V gave up 5 bases and J gave up 4 bases, with 12 bases separating them. The CDR3 sequence is CAWGRGANQPQHF. Written as DNA, the CDR3 is TGTGCCTGGGGGAGGGGCGCGAATCAGCCCCAGCATTTT. The full variable domain, completed using reference TRBV30 and TRBJ1-5, is SQTIHQWPATLVQPVGSPLSLECTVEGTSNPNLYWYRQAAGRGLQLLFYSVGIGQISSEVPQNLSASRPQDRQFILSSKKLLLSDSGFYLCAWGRGANQPQHFGDGTRLSIL.

The J gene is TRBJ1-5, the V gene TRBV5-1, with D perhaps matching TRBD1 (5 bases). Germline V gene lookup returns CDR1 SGHRS and CDR2 YFSETQ. The germline V and J ends were trimmed by 4 bases and 3 bases, with 14 bases remaining between them. This CDR3 comprises 15 residues. DNA for the CDR3: TGCGCCAGCAGCCCCGCGGGAGGGGTCAATCAGCCCCAGCATTTT. It codes for CASSPAGGVNQPQHF.

The chain is built from TRBV19 and TRBJ1-2; 7 positions agree with TRBD1. Germline CDR1 and CDR2: LNHDA and SQIVND (reference sequence). V lost 3 bases, J lost 6 bases, and 7 bases stayed unmatched. This CDR3 contains 14 residues. The CDR3 region has the DNA TGTGCCAGTAGTATGCAACAGGGGCCCAATGGCTACACCTTC. This encodes CASSMQQGPNGYTF.

This clone has only a few counts. Different DNA sequences within this sample yield the same CDR3. The chain is built from TRBV5-1 and TRBJ1-1, with a possible D match to TRBD1 (6 bases). Germline V gives CDR1 SGHRS, CDR2 YFSETQ. Deletions cut 4 bases from V and 0 bases from J, with 10 bases between. The CDR3 has 14 amino acids. CDR3 DNA: TGCGCCAGCAGCCTGGACAGAGTGAACACTGAAGCTTTCTTT. Encoded protein: CASSLDRVNTEAFF.

This chain joins TRBV4-1 and TRBJ1-5, with 9 positions matching TRBD1. This CDR3 has 20 amino acids. Germline V gene lookup returns CDR1 MGHRA and CDR2 YSYEKL. Trimming cost V 0 bases and J 1 base; bases outside gene matches: 13. For the CDR3, the DNA is TGCGCCAGCAGCCAAGAACCCCCAACCGGGACAGGGAGGAGCAATCAGCCCCAGCATTTT. Translated, it gives CASSQEPPTGTGRSNQPQHF.

This clone has just one count. This sequence joins TRBV18 and TRBJ1-6, with D tentatively TRBD1 (5 bases). The length of the CDR3 is 14 residues. Germline CDR1 and CDR2: KGHSH and LQKENI. Between the trimmed V and J ends, which lost 3 bases and 5 bases, there was a span of 8 bases. The CDR3: CASSPGRDNSPLHF. The CDR3 DNA reads as TGTGCCAGCTCACCGGGCAGGGATAATTCACCCCTCCACTTT.

This clone was observed once. The V and J genes are TRBV7-2 and TRBJ2-5; maybe TRBD2 (6 bases). This CDR3 contains 13 residues. V was pared by 5 bases and J by 4 bases, with 11 bases between. Looked up from germline, CDR1 is SGHTA and CDR2 is FQGNSA. CDR3 residues: CASSPGLPETQYF. The CDR3 DNA sequence: TGTGCCAGCAGCCCGGGACTCCCAGAGACCCAGTACTTC.